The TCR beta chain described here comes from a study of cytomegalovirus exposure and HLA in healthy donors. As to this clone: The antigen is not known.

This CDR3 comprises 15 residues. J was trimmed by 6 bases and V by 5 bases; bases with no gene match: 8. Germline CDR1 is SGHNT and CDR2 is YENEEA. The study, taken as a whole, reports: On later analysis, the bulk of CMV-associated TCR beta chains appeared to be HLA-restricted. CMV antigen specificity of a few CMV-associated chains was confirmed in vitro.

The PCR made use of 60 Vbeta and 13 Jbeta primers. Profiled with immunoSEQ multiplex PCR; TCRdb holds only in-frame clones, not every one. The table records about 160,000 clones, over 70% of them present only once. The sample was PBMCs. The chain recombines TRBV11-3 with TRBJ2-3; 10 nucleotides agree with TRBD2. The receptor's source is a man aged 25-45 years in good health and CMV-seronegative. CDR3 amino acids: CASSASGRAGDTQYF. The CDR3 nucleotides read TGTGCCAGCAGCGCAAGCGGGAGGGCCGGGGATACGCAGTATTTT.